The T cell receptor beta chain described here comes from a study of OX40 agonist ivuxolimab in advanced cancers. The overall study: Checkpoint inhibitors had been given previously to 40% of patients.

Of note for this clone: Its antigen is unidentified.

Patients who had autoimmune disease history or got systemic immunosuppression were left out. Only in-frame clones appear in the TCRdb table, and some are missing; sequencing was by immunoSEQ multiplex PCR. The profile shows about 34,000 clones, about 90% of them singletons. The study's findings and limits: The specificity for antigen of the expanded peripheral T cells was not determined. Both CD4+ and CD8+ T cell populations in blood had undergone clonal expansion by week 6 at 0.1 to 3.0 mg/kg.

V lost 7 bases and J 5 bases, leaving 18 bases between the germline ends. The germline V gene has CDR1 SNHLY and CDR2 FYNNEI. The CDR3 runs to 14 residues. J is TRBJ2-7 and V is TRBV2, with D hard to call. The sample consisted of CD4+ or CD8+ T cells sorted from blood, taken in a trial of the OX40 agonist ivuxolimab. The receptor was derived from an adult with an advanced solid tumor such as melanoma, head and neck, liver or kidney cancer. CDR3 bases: TGTGCCAGCAAAAAGATGCCAGAATCCCACGAGCAGTACTTC. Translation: CASKKMPESHEQYF.